These 26 T cell receptor beta chains were sequenced from one sample in a study of blood T cell repertoires in COVID-19. Sequencing used immunoSEQ multiplex PCR; TCRdb keeps in-frame clones, though not all of them. The data hold over 150,000 clones, with around 84% observed a single time. Input material: PBMCs or T cells enriched from blood (not recorded which). The receptors were gathered from a man in his forties or fifties who had recovered from COVID-19.

This clone was seen more than once but under ten times. The rearrangement links TRBV19 to TRBJ1-5; TRBD1 matches at 10 bases. With 6 bases clipped from V and 3 bases from J, the junction kept 5 bases outside the gene matches. Germline V gene sequence: CDR1 LNHDA, CDR2 SQIVND (reference sequence). There are 15 residues in the CDR3. CDR3 sequence (DNA): TGTGCCAGTAGAACGGGACAGGGGAACAATCAGCCCCAGCATTTT. This sequence encodes CASRTGQGNNQPQHF. Looking up the rest from reference TRBV19 and TRBJ1-5 gives the full variable domain: DGGITQSPKYLFRKEGQNVTLSCEQNLNHDAMYWYRQDPGQGLRLIYYSQIVNDFQKGDIAEGYSVSREKKESFPLTVTSAQKNPTAFYLCASRTGQGNNQPQHFGDGTRLSIL.

The chain is built from TRBV18 and TRBJ1-2; 8 bases map to TRBD1. Germline lookup yields CDR1 KGHSH and CDR2 LQKENI. This CDR3 spans 14 amino acids. Trimming cost V 3 bases and J 5 bases; bases outside gene matches: 5. The CDR3: CASSPPGGSYGYTF. CDR3 DNA: TGTGCCAGCTCACCTCCAGGGGGCTCTTATGGCTACACCTTC.

The chain employs TRBV11-3 and TRBJ1-5, with 10 bases aligning to TRBD1. This CDR3 comprises 16 residues. J gave up 2 bases and V 0 bases, and 1 base lay outside the gene matches. CDR1 and CDR2 from the germline V gene are SGHNT and YENEEA. The CDR3 DNA follows: TGTGCCAGCAGCTTAGACGGGACAGGGGGCAATCAGCCCCAGCATTTT. Translated, it gives CASSLDGTGGNQPQHF.

The chain is built from TRBV20-1 and TRBJ1-3; D call uncertain. Germline CDR1 is DFQATT and CDR2 is SNEGSKA (reference sequence). The CDR3 sequence is 11 residues long. V lost 6 bases and J 4 bases, leaving 7 bases between the germline ends. The CDR3 nucleotides read TGCAGTGCACCGCAGGGAAACACCATATATTTT. Translated, it gives CSAPQGNTIYF.

The chain couples TRBV5-1 to TRBJ2-7, with TRBD1 matching 9 bases. Trimming took 1 base from V and 5 from J; bases not matched to a gene: 7. This CDR3 has 15 residues. Looked up from germline, CDR1 is SGHRS and CDR2 is YFSETQ. The CDR3 here is CASSLIGTGWHEQYF. The CDR3 bases are TGCGCCAGCAGCTTGATCGGGACAGGGTGGCACGAGCAGTACTTC.

CDR3 sequence reads: CASSESSGGPLNTEAFF. In nucleotides, the CDR3 is TGTGCCAGCAGTGAATCTTCTGGCGGGCCTTTGAACACTGAAGCTTTCTTT. V usage is TRBV25-1 and J usage is TRBJ1-1; D unclear. Trimming took 1 base from V and 0 from J, leaving 15 bases between them. This CDR3 spans 17 amino acids. Germline CDR1 MGHDK, CDR2 SYGVNS. The full variable domain, with the rest looked up from reference TRBV25-1 and TRBJ1-1, is EADIYQTPRYLVIGTGKKITLECSQTMGHDKMYWYQQDPGMELHLIHYSYGVNSTEKGDLSSESTVSRIRTEHFPLTLESARPSHTSQYLCASSESSGGPLNTEAFFGQGTRLTVV.

V gene TRBV9 combines with J gene TRBJ2-2, with 13 bases fitting TRBD2. In germline, CDR1 is SGDLS, CDR2 YYNGEE. The CDR3 loop spans 16 amino acids. J gave up 6 bases and V 4 bases, and 6 bases lay outside the gene matches. CDR3 in amino acids: CASSKLAGGHAGELFF. CDR3 nucleotides: TGTGCCAGCAGCAAACTAGCGGGGGGGCATGCCGGGGAGCTGTTTTTT.

This chain links TRBV18 with TRBJ2-7; 7 positions agree with TRBD1. Per the germline V gene, CDR1 is KGHSH and CDR2 is LQKENI. The V gene end was trimmed by 3 bases and the J gene end by 6 bases; junction bases not matched to a gene: 5. This CDR3 region has 13 residues. CDR3 loop: CASSPGQTLEQYF. CDR3 DNA sequence: TGTGCCAGCTCACCGGGACAGACGCTCGAGCAGTACTTC.

The J gene is TRBJ2-1, the V gene TRBV7-3; TRBD2 matches 8 bases. CDR3 length equals 16 residues. With 3 bases clipped from V and 0 bases from J, the junction kept 4 bases outside the gene matches. Per germline, CDR1 SGHTA and CDR2 FQGTGA. In DNA, the CDR3 is TGTGCCAGCAGCTTTCAAGCGGGGGTCTCCTACAATGAGCAGTTCTTC. Amino acids: CASSFQAGVSYNEQFF.

V and J are TRBV28 and TRBJ2-7, with D possibly matching TRBD1 (5 bases). The length of the CDR3 is 13 residues. Germline loops: CDR1 MDHEN, CDR2 SYDVKM. Trimming removed 5 bases at V and 3 bases at J, with 11 bases between. The CDR3 here is CASSVPDSYEQYF. Here the CDR3 DNA reads TGTGCCAGCAGTGTCCCCGACAGCTACGAGCAGTACTTC.

This sequence joins TRBV4-2 and TRBJ1-5; the match to TRBD1 covers 11 bases. The CDR3 sequence is 17 residues long. V lost 0 bases to trimming and J lost 6 bases; unmatched junction nucleotides: 7. The germline V gene has CDR1 LGHNA and CDR2 YNFKEQ. CDR3 nucleotide sequence: TGTGCCAGCAGCCAAGATCTTGGACAGGGGGCTCGTCAGCCCCAGCATTTT. Protein: CASSQDLGQGARQPQHF.

The V and J genes are TRBV7-2 and TRBJ2-2, with 7 bases lining up with TRBD2. V lost 2 bases to trimming and J lost 1 base; unmatched junction nucleotides: 4. CDR3 length: 16 residues. The germline V gene has CDR1 SGHTA and CDR2 FQGNSA. The CDR3 sequence is CASSLRQRGNTGELFF. CDR3 in DNA: TGTGCCAGCAGCTTAAGGCAGCGGGGGAACACCGGGGAGCTGTTTTTT.

This clone was observed a single time. V gene TRBV3-1 (or the pseudogene TRBV3-2) combines with J gene TRBJ2-5; TRBD2 might be the D (5 bases). CDR3 length: 14 residues. Germline values: CDR1 LGHDT, CDR2 YNNKEL (reference sequence). Trimming shortened V by 2 bases and J by 2 bases, and 9 bases separated the two germline ends. The CDR3 DNA follows: TGTGCCAGCAGCCAAAGAAGCGGACAAGAGACCCAGTACTTC. The encoded protein is CASSQRSGQETQYF.

This chain connects TRBV7-2 to TRBJ2-3; 11 bases are a match to TRBD2. V lost 6 bases to trimming and J lost 3 bases; unmatched junction nucleotides: 8. Germline CDR1 reads SGHTA; CDR2 reads FQGNSA. The CDR3 is 16 residues long. This CDR3 is CASSLSGGARTDTQYF. The CDR3, as DNA: TGTGCCAGCAGTCTTAGCGGGGGGGCCAGAACAGATACGCAGTATTTT.

J is TRBJ2-5 and V is TRBV7-2; the D gene is possibly TRBD2 (6 bases). V dropped 1 base and J dropped 5 bases, with 14 bases sitting between them. Germline-derived CDR1 and CDR2 are SGHTA and FQGNSA. The CDR3 is made up of 15 amino acids. Here the CDR3 reads CASSLGPLARETQYF. As DNA, the CDR3 is TGTGCCAGCAGCTTAGGCCCCCTAGCGAGGGAGACCCAGTACTTC.

The count of this clone is one. This chain joins TRBV4-1 and TRBJ2-5, with 12 nucleotides matching TRBD2. V shed 1 base and J 4 bases; nucleotides not matched to a gene: 7. There are 17 residues in the CDR3. Germline V gene data show CDR1 as MGHRA and CDR2 as YSYEKL. The CDR3 nucleotides read TGCGCCAGCAGCCAAGTCTGGACTAGCGGGGTGGGAGAGACCCAGTACTTC. This translates into CASSQVWTSGVGETQYF.

The gene calls are TRBV18 and TRBJ2-5, with D tentatively TRBD2 (5 bases). Germline values: CDR1 KGHSH, CDR2 LQKENI. The V end lost 1 base, the J end lost 1 base, and 13 bases lay between the germline ends. The CDR3 spans 16 residues. For the CDR3, the DNA is TGTGCCAGCTCACCACGAACCGGGGTCGTCCAAGAGACCCAGTACTTC. Translated, it gives CASSPRTGVVQETQYF.

The rearrangement uses TRBV5-5 and TRBJ2-7; 10 bases match TRBD1. Germline CDR1 is SGHKS and CDR2 is YYEKEE (reference sequence). This CDR3 is built from 15 residues. Trimming at V came to 0 bases and at J to 3 bases, leaving 3 bases not matched to a gene. This CDR3 is CASSLAGTGVYEQYF. In nucleotides, the CDR3 is TGTGCCAGCAGCTTGGCCGGGACAGGGGTCTACGAGCAGTACTTC.

CDR3 residues: CASSSRQGAMNGYTF. The CDR3 region has the DNA TGTGCCAGCAGTTCCCGACAGGGGGCGATGAATGGCTACACCTTC. This chain links TRBV6-5 with TRBJ1-2; TRBD1 agrees at 10 bases. Trimming cost V 4 bases and J 6 bases; bases outside gene matches: 8. The CDR3 length is 15 residues. From germline, CDR1 is MNHEY and CDR2 SVGAGI.

The rearrangement links TRBV18 to TRBJ1-2, with 7 bases fitting TRBD1. Germline CDR1 and CDR2: KGHSH and LQKENI. V was pared by 3 bases and J by 8 bases, with 12 bases of the junction left unmatched. The CDR3 runs 15 residues. The CDR3 sequence: CASSPSTGVLEGYTF. DNA of the CDR3: TGTGCCAGCTCACCGTCTACAGGGGTTCTAGAGGGCTACACCTTC.

The chain uses TRBV10-3 and TRBJ1-1; D might be TRBD1 (6 bases). Trimming took 0 bases from V and 2 from J, leaving 13 bases between them. The CDR3 runs to 16 residues. Germline CDR1 ENHRY, CDR2 SYGVKD. CDR3 bases: TGTGCCATCAGTGAGTCGCCAGGGGTGATCAACACTGAAGCTTTCTTT. This codes for CAISESPGVINTEAFF.

The chain recombines TRBV28 with TRBJ1-2, with no clear D. The CDR3 runs 14 residues. Germline V gene data show CDR1 as MDHEN and CDR2 as SYDVKM. V dropped 2 bases and J dropped 6 bases, with 13 bases sitting between them. In DNA form, the CDR3 reads TGTGCCAGCAGTTTACGGCAGGTGTCCCATGGCTACACCTTC. Protein sequence: CASSLRQVSHGYTF.

The V call is TRBV9, the J call TRBJ2-7; 7 bases map to TRBD2. Trimming took 0 bases from V and 1 from J; bases not matched to a gene: 1. Germline V gene sequence: CDR1 SGDLS, CDR2 YYNGEE. The CDR3 is 14 residues long. CDR3 sequence (DNA): TGTGCCAGCAGCGTAGGGGAGGGTTCCTACGAGCAGTACTTC. This sequence encodes CASSVGEGSYEQYF. Full variable domain (rest looked up from reference TRBV9 and TRBJ2-7): DSGVTQTPKHLITATGQRVTLRCSPRSGDLSVYWYQQSLDQGLQFLIQYYNGEERAKGNILERFSAQQFPDLHSELNLSSLELGDSALYFCASSVGEGSYEQYFGPGTRLTVT.

The chain recombines TRBV2 with TRBJ1-5; 11 bases are shared with TRBD1. The CDR3 consists of 15 residues. The V gene's germline CDR1 is SNHLY and CDR2 FYNNEI. V trimming: 4 bases; J trimming: 6 bases; junction bases outside the gene matches: 5. The CDR3 here is CASSVGQGALQPQHF. For the CDR3, the DNA is TGTGCCAGCAGTGTAGGACAGGGGGCTCTTCAGCCCCAGCATTTT.

This chain connects TRBV14 to TRBJ1-3; D remains ambiguous. Per germline, CDR1 SGHDN and CDR2 FVKESK. The CDR3 totals 16 residues. Trimming took 1 base from V and 0 from J, leaving 10 bases between them. The CDR3 sequence: CASSQAGTSSGNTIYF. CDR3 coding DNA: TGTGCCAGCAGCCAAGCAGGCACCAGCTCTGGAAACACCATATATTTT.

For the CDR3, the DNA is TGTGCCAGCAGTCCGACTGGGAGCAATCAGCCCCAGCATTTT. It encodes CASSPTGSNQPQHF. This chain connects TRBV27 to TRBJ1-5; D is uncertain. Trimming shortened V by 5 bases and J by 1 base, and 9 bases separated the two germline ends. Germline V gene lookup returns CDR1 MNHEY and CDR2 SMNVEV (reference sequence). The CDR3 sequence is 14 residues long.